The 3 T cell receptor beta chains listed next were all sequenced from one sample in a study of T cells after yellow fever vaccination. TCRdb re-analysed the 5' RACE reads in MiXCR, keeping a single row per CDR3 protein. The repertoire has 350,000 to 550,000 distinct CDR3 sequences, about 17% of them found once; the top ten carry 15% to 20%. The source was PBMCs, collected before the yellow fever booster vaccination. The receptors derive from a man in his late teens or twenties who received the YFV17D yellow fever vaccine.

This clonotype was observed a few times. The gene calls are TRBV3-1 and TRBJ2-5; tentative D call: TRBD2 (5 bases). This CDR3 is 11 amino acids long. Germline V gene data show CDR1 as LGHDT and CDR2 as YNNKEL (reference sequence). V was shortened by 1 base and J by 13 bases, with 10 bases between the two germline ends. In nucleotides, the CDR3 is TGTGCCAGCAGCCAAGCGAGCGGCCGGTACTTC. Its translation is CASSQASGRYF.

J is TRBJ2-1 and V is TRBV7-9; D remains unclear. Germline CDR1 is SEHNR and CDR2 is FQNEAQ (reference sequence). The CDR3 is made up of 14 amino acids. Trimming took 5 bases from V and 6 from J, leaving 14 bases between them. Here the CDR3 reads CASSPYPPGNEQFF. The CDR3 nucleotides read TGTGCCAGCAGCCCATACCCCCCGGGCAATGAGCAGTTCTTC.

This clonotype came up a few times. The chain is built from TRBV7-9 and TRBJ1-1; D ambiguous. Germline values: CDR1 SEHNR, CDR2 FQNEAQ (reference sequence). This CDR3 spans 14 amino acids. V gave up 5 bases and J gave up 5 bases, with 15 bases separating them. CDR3 region: CASSAVVWATEAFF. Written as DNA, the CDR3 is TGTGCCAGCAGCGCCGTAGTGTGGGCGACTGAAGCTTTCTTT.